The 2 T cell receptor beta chains below were found in one sample sequenced in a study of memory B cells and T cells in multiple sclerosis. TCRdb's copy holds only in-frame clones and misses some; the assay was immunoSEQ multiplex PCR. Of some 48,000 clones in the sample, about 80% are singletons; the top ten hold 0.85% to 1.3%. Stimulus-free culture yielded autoproliferating CFSE-dim and non-proliferating CFSE-high T cells, each sequenced separately. Pooled replicate wells came from approximately 5x10^7 CFSE-labeled PBMCs cultured 7 days without stimulus. Their specific antigens are unknown. The sequenced material came from PBMCs from blood kept in culture. Receptor source: a human donor with multiple sclerosis.

The J gene is TRBJ1-1, the V gene TRBV6-1; possibly TRBD1 for D (5 bases). The CDR3 has 14 amino acids. CDR1 MNHNS and CDR2 SASEGT come from the germline V gene. V lost 4 bases to trimming and J lost 2 bases, with 11 bases between them. The CDR3 bases are TGTGCCAGCAGTGTGAGACAGTTTAACACTGAAGCTTTCTTT. Residues: CASSVRQFNTEAFF.

This chain uses TRBV9 with TRBJ1-6, with 7 bases aligning to TRBD1. The ends lost 0 bases at V and 7 bases at J; junction bases unmatched: 7. This CDR3 has 16 amino acids. In germline, CDR1 is SGDLS, CDR2 YYNGEE. CDR3 loop: CASSVGRGPWNSPLHF. CDR3 DNA: TGTGCCAGCAGCGTAGGGAGGGGGCCTTGGAATTCACCCCTCCACTTT.